This TCR beta chain came from a study of shared clonotypes between healthy human individuals. This clone was counted once. Unsorted PBMC DNA underwent sequencing on ten immunoSEQ deep assay plates. The protocol was immunoSEQ multiplex PCR, while the TCRdb copy is restricted to in-frame clones and leaves out a portion. The table has about 520,000 clones, around four fifths seen once. Germline V gene lookup returns CDR1 SGHRS and CDR2 YFSETQ. This CDR3 region has 14 residues. V lost 7 bases to trimming and J lost 5 bases, with 18 bases between them. Sequencing was done on a sample of PBMCs. This clonotype originated in a woman aged 40 to 49 in good health. Some clones in this sample may be carry-over from other donors' samples. This chain connects TRBV5-1 to TRBJ2-5; a weak D match, TRBD1 (7 bases). CDR3 sequence: CASGLGGGLETQYF. DNA for the CDR3: TGCGCCAGCGGCCTAGGAGGGGGCTTGGAGACCCAGTACTTC.